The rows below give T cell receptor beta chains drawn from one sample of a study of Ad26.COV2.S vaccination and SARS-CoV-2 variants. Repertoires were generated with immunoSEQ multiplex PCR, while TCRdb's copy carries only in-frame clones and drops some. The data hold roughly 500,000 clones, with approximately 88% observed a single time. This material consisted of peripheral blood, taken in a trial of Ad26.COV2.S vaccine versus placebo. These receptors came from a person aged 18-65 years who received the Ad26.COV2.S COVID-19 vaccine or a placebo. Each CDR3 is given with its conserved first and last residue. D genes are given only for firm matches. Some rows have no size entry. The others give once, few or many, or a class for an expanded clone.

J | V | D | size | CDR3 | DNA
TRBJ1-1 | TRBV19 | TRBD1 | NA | CASMHPSDRVGEAFF | TGTGCCAGTATGCACCCCTCAGACAGGGTCGGTGAAGCTTTCTTT
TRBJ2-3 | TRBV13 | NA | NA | CASSFQDTQYF | TGTGCCAGCAGCTTCCAGGATACGCAGTATTTT
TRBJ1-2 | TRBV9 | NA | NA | CASSVVAGFGGYTF | TGTGCCAGCAGCGTAGTGGCAGGGTTTGGTGGCTACACCTTC
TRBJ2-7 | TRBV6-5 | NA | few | CASSFKRVAEQYF | TGTGCCAGCAGTTTTAAAAGGGTTGCCGAGCAGTACTTC
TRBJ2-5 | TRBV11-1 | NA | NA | CASSPGGLTQETQYF | TGTGCCAGCAGCCCCGGGGGTCTGACACAAGAGACCCAGTACTTC
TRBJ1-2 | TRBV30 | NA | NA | CAWRGLNGYTF | TGTGCCTGGAGGGGGTTAAATGGCTACACCTTC
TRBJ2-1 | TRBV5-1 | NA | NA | CASSSSVGGVNEQFF | TGCGCCAGCAGCTCGAGCGTCGGAGGGGTGAATGAGCAGTTCTTC
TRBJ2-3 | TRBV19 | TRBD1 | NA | CASSRGQVLDTQYF | TGTGCCAGTAGTAGGGGACAGGTGTTGGATACGCAGTATTTT
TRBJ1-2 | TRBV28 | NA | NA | CASSLGGRGGYTF | TGTGCCAGCAGTTTGGGGGGACGGGGTGGCTACACCTTC
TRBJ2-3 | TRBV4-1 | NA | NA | CASSQGVAALDTQYF | TGCGCCAGCAGCCAAGGGGTCGCGGCTTTAGATACGCAGTATTTT
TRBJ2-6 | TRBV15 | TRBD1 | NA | CATSGQGSGANVLTF | TGTGCCACCAGCGGACAGGGGTCTGGGGCCAACGTCCTGACTTTC
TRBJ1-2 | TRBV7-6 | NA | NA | CASSHDSSYGYTF | TGTGCCAGCAGCCATGACAGTTCCTATGGCTACACCTTC
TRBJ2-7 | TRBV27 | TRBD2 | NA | CASSRPGLAGGYEQYF | TGTGCCAGCAGCCGACCGGGACTAGCGGGAGGGTACGAGCAGTACTTC
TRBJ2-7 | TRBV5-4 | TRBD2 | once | CASSDASGASYEQYF | TGTGCCAGCAGCGACGCTAGCGGGGCCTCCTACGAGCAGTACTTC
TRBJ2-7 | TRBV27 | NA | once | CASSRGFGYEQYF | TGTGCCAGCAGCAGGGGATTCGGATACGAGCAGTACTTC
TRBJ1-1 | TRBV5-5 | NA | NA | CASSSDSPLAFF | TGTGCCAGCAGCTCTGATTCCCCCTTGGCTTTCTTT
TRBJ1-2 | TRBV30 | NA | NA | CAWSSRDGYTF | TGTGCCTGGAGTTCACGGGATGGCTACACCTTC
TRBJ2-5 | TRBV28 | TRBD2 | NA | CASSPTIGLAVEGTQYF | TGTGCCAGCAGTCCAACCATCGGACTAGCGGTTGAGGGGACCCAGTACTTC
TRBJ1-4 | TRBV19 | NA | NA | CASSAVGEEKLFF | TGTGCCAGTAGTGCGGTGGGCGAAGAAAAACTGTTTTTT
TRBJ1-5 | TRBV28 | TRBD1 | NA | CASSPPWQGGNQPQHF | TGTGCCAGCAGTCCCCCCTGGCAGGGGGGCAATCAGCCCCAGCATTTT
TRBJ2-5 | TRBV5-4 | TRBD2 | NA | CASSSPGTSSETQYF | TGTGCCAGCAGCTCCCCCGGGACTAGTTCGGAGACCCAGTACTTC
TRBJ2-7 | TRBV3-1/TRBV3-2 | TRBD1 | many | CASTGQTTYEQYF | TGTGCCAGCACGGGACAGACCACCTACGAGCAGTACTTC
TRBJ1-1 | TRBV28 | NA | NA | CASTGAGPRGITEAFF | TGTGCCAGCACGGGGGCAGGTCCACGGGGGATCACTGAAGCTTTCTTT
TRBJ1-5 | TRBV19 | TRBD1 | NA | CASSTTGVPSNQPQHF | TGTGCCAGTAGTACAACAGGGGTACCTAGCAATCAGCCCCAGCATTTT
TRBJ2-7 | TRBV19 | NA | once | CASSIQRQGEQYF | TGTGCCAGTAGTATCCAGCGACAAGGCGAGCAGTACTTC
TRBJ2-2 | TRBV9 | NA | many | CASSASATPNTGELFF | TGTGCCAGCAGCGCGTCGGCGACTCCGAACACCGGGGAGCTGTTTTTT
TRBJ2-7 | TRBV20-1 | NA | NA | CSAGTVEQYF | TGCAGTGCGGGGACGGTCGAGCAGTACTTC
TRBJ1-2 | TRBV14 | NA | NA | CASSPLTDNYGYTF | TGTGCCAGCAGCCCGCTGACAGATAACTATGGCTACACCTTC
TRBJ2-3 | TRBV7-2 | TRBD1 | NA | CASSLGGQVEDTQYF | TGTGCCAGCAGCTTAGGGGGACAGGTGGAAGATACGCAGTATTTT
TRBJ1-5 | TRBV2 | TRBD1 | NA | CASREDRGRNQPQHF | TGTGCCAGCAGGGAGGACAGGGGACGAAATCAGCCCCAGCATTTT
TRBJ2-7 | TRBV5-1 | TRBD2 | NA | CASSLGPRGSGSGTYEQYF | TGCGCCAGCAGCTTGGGCCCCCGGGGTAGCGGGAGTGGGACCTACGAGCAGTACTTC
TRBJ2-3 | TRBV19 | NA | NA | CASSPKPTDTQYF | TGTGCCAGTAGCCCAAAACCCACAGATACGCAGTATTTT
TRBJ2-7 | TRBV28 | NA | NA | CASSRGGTYEQYF | TGTGCCAGCAGTAGGGGGGGAACCTACGAGCAGTACTTC
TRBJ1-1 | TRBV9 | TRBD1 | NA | CASSVGRDRGTEAFF | TGTGCCAGCAGCGTAGGAAGAGACAGGGGCACTGAAGCTTTCTTT